A single sample gave rise to the 14 T cell receptor beta chains below, sequenced in a study of blood T cell repertoires in COVID-19. Clones were read by immunoSEQ multiplex PCR, and TCRdb kept only the in-frame ones, dropping some. This sample yields around 140,000 clones, of which roughly 88% are seen a single time; 10% belongs to the top ten. Material for sequencing was peripheral blood. The receptors come from a man aged 50-59 years with acute or convalescent COVID-19.

The V call is TRBV5-1, the J call TRBJ1-1; perhaps TRBD1 as D (5 bases). The V and J ends lost 4 bases and 1 base respectively, with 11 bases between them. This CDR3 region has 14 residues. Germline CDR1 and CDR2: SGHRS and YFSETQ. CDR3 in amino acids: CASSLTVENTEAFF. The CDR3 DNA reads as TGCGCCAGCAGCCTGACAGTGGAGAACACTGAAGCTTTCTTT.

The sample holds a few counts of this clone. This sequence joins TRBV7-9 and TRBJ1-2; D gene ambiguous. Per the germline V gene, CDR1 is SEHNR and CDR2 is FQNEAQ (reference sequence). Trimming took 6 bases from V and 3 from J, leaving 14 bases between them. The CDR3 contains 14 residues. The DNA for the CDR3 is TGTGCCAGCAGTCCCACGAAGGCGGACTATGGCTACACCTTC. It encodes CASSPTKADYGYTF.

This chain links TRBV2 with TRBJ1-6; maybe TRBD1 (6 bases). Trimming left V 7 bases short and J 8 bases short, with 15 bases between. Germline V gives CDR1 SNHLY, CDR2 FYNNEI. The CDR3 loop spans 14 amino acids. In DNA, the CDR3 is TGTGCCAGCAAAGCCGGGACACAAGATTCACCCCTCCACTTT. Its translation is CASKAGTQDSPLHF.

The rearrangement links TRBV5-1 to TRBJ1-6; TRBD1 matches at 11 bases. The CDR3 spans 16 residues. V was pared by 0 bases and J by 7 bases, with 3 bases of the junction left unmatched. CDR1 SGHRS and CDR2 YFSETQ come from the germline V gene. Written as DNA, the CDR3 is TGCGCCAGCAGCTTGGTCGGGACAGGGGGAAATTCACCCCTCCACTTT. It encodes CASSLVGTGGNSPLHF.

The J gene is TRBJ2-1, the V gene TRBV5-1, with a tentative D call TRBD2 (5 bases). The CDR3 extends over 14 amino acids. The germline gives CDR1 SGHRS, CDR2 YFSETQ. V was shortened by 4 bases and J by 7 bases, with 15 bases between the two germline ends. The CDR3, as DNA: TGCGCCAGCAGCCGCATGGAGGCTTGGAATGAGCAGTTCTTC. This sequence encodes CASSRMEAWNEQFF.

The chain has TRBV12-3 or TRBV12-4 and TRBJ1-2; TRBD1 agrees at 7 bases. Trimming removed 7 bases from V and 4 bases from J; junction bases left unmatched: 6. The CDR3 has 13 residues. Here the CDR3 DNA reads TGTGCCAGCACACCGGGACAGCCCTATGGCTACACCTTC. It specifies CASTPGQPYGYTF.

The chain joins TRBV28 to TRBJ2-3; possible D gene TRBD2, 5 bases. V lost 10 bases and J 4 bases, leaving 27 bases between the germline ends. This CDR3 is 17 amino acids long. Germline V gene lookup returns CDR1 MDHEN and CDR2 SYDVKM. CDR3 loop: CATIFMAARGWSDTQYF. The CDR3 bases are TGTGCCACCATCTTCATGGCCGCCCGAGGGTGGTCAGATACGCAGTATTTT.

The chain uses TRBV10-2 and TRBJ1-2; 7 bases align to TRBD1. The CDR3 sequence is 15 residues long. Looked up from germline, CDR1 is WSHSY and CDR2 is SAAADI. Unmatched junction bases numbered 9, after V lost 4 bases and J lost 4 bases. CDR3 in amino acids: CASSGGTAFPYGYTF. CDR3 DNA: TGCGCCAGCAGTGGAGGGACAGCCTTCCCCTATGGCTACACCTTC.

The chain links TRBV30 to TRBJ1-3; D gene unclear. Trimming took off 2 bases at V and 4 bases at J, with 3 bases between the two ends. Looked up from germline, CDR1 is GTSNPN and CDR2 is SVGIG (reference sequence). The CDR3 contains 11 residues. CDR3 nucleotides: TGTGCCTGGAGTACAGGAAACACCATATATTTT. This sequence encodes CAWSTGNTIYF.

About this clone itself: The junction does not match germline at one end; this may be a read error. The V and J genes are TRBV7-9 and TRBJ1-4, with a possible D match to TRBD1 (5 bases). This CDR3 comprises 11 residues. Per the germline V gene, CDR1 is SEHNR and CDR2 is FQNEAQ (reference sequence). CDR3 sequence: CASSSDRVQVF. CDR3 DNA: TGTGCCAGCAGCTCAGACCGGGTACAGGTTTTT.

J is TRBJ2-7 and V is TRBV6-5, with D possibly being TRBD2 (6 bases). V was cut by 7 bases and J by 5 bases, with 21 bases left in between. CDR1 is MNHEY, CDR2 SVGAGI, per germline. The CDR3 has 15 residues. CDR3: CASNSGDGTPHEQYF. The CDR3 DNA reads as TGTGCCAGCAACTCGGGGGACGGAACCCCCCACGAGCAGTACTTC.

J is TRBJ1-2 and V is TRBV30; no firm D call. CDR1 GTSNPN and CDR2 SVGIG come from the germline V gene (reference sequence). V lost 0 bases and J lost 4, with 6 bases in between. CDR3 length equals 12 residues. Here the CDR3 reads CAWSVGIYGYTF. CDR3 in DNA: TGTGCCTGGAGTGTGGGCATCTATGGCTACACCTTC.

V usage is TRBV6-2 or TRBV6-3 and J usage is TRBJ2-3, with 11 positions matching TRBD2. The V gene's germline CDR1 is MNHEY and CDR2 SVGEGT. With V trimmed by 6 bases and J by 7 bases, 15 bases remained unmatched. This CDR3 contains 17 residues. In DNA, the CDR3 is TGTGCCAGCAGCCCTCTCCGAAGTAGCGGGAGGGGGAATACGCAGTATTTT. It encodes CASSPLRSSGRGNTQYF.

This chain connects TRBV28 to TRBJ1-1; 7 positions match TRBD1. Trimming removed 4 bases from V and 4 bases from J; junction bases left unmatched: 6. The CDR3 runs to 14 residues. Germline loops: CDR1 MDHEN, CDR2 SYDVKM. The CDR3 DNA is TGTGCCAGCAGTTCGACAGGGTCGGTCACTGAAGCTTTCTTT. Translation gives CASSSTGSVTEAFF.